The 28 T cell receptor beta chains below come from one sample, sequenced in a study of PD-L1 blockade in urothelial cancer. Profiled with immunoSEQ multiplex PCR; TCRdb holds only in-frame clones, not every one. The table has approximately 50,000 clones, around 89% seen once. Time point denoted: peripheral blood 6 weeks after treatment start. Sequenced material: PBMCs, taken around atezolizumab (anti-PD-L1) treatment. These receptors originate from a man aged 60-69 years with urothelial cancer.

CDR3 in DNA: TGTGCCAGCAGGCCACCAGGGGATAGCGGGATAGGTGAGCAGTACTTC. It specifies CASRPPGDSGIGEQYF. The rearrangement joins TRBV9 to TRBJ2-7, with 8 bases matching TRBD2. The CDR3 is 16 residues long. Trimming took 5 bases from V and 7 from J; bases not matched to a gene: 17. Germline V CDR1 and CDR2: SGDLS, YYNGEE.

This clone showed up just once. This sequence joins TRBV5-1 and TRBJ2-5; 8 bases map to TRBD2. Germline V gene lookup returns CDR1 SGHRS and CDR2 YFSETQ. Trimming at V came to 0 bases and at J to 4 bases, leaving 8 bases not matched to a gene. The CDR3 has 16 amino acids. CDR3 region: CASSLGPAGAPETQYF. The CDR3 nucleotides are TGCGCCAGCAGCTTGGGTCCAGCGGGGGCCCCAGAGACCCAGTACTTC.

In its sample, this clone was seen once. V and J are TRBV4-2 and TRBJ2-3, with TRBD1 identical over 7 bases. The V gene end was trimmed by 1 base and the J gene end by 4 bases; junction bases not matched to a gene: 11. CDR1 is LGHNA and CDR2 is YNFKEQ in the germline V gene. This CDR3 has 17 residues. The CDR3 region is CASSQGEGAGVSDTQYF. The CDR3 DNA sequence: TGTGCCAGCAGCCAAGGTGAGGGGGCCGGTGTCTCAGATACGCAGTATTTT.

This clone has just one count. The V gene is TRBV19, the J gene TRBJ1-2, with D perhaps TRBD1 (5 bases). V shed 5 bases and J shed 5 bases, with 12 bases lying between them. There are 13 residues in the CDR3. Germline V gene sequence: CDR1 LNHDA, CDR2 SQIVND (reference sequence). In DNA, the CDR3 is TGTGCCAGTAGTCTACAGGTGTCGTATGGCTACACCTTC. Protein: CASSLQVSYGYTF.

V and J are TRBV5-6 and TRBJ2-5; 7 bases line up with TRBD2. Per germline, CDR1 SGHDT and CDR2 YYEEEE. V shed 3 bases, J shed 0 bases, and the junction held 5 bases outside the gene matches. The CDR3 is 15 amino acids. The CDR3 loop reads CASSWRLAYQETQYF. CDR3 nucleotides: TGTGCCAGCAGCTGGAGACTAGCATACCAAGAGACCCAGTACTTC.

V usage is TRBV4-3 and J usage is TRBJ1-1; 8 bases are a match to TRBD1. Germline V gives CDR1 LGHNA, CDR2 YSLEER. Germline trimming cut 2 bases from V and 9 bases from J; bases unmatched to any gene: 8. This CDR3 is 14 amino acids long. CDR3 DNA: TGCGCCAGCAGCCAATCGGACAGGGCGAGTAAAGCTTTCTTT. Encoded protein: CASSQSDRASKAFF.

V usage is TRBV5-1 and J usage is TRBJ2-2; TRBD1 is a possible D gene (6 bases). The CDR3 covers 13 residues. From germline, CDR1 is SGHRS and CDR2 YFSETQ. Trimming took off 3 bases at V and 6 bases at J, with 9 bases between the two ends. The CDR3 DNA reads TGCGCCAGCAGCTGGGCAGGGGCCGGGGAGCTGTTTTTT. Encoded protein: CASSWAGAGELFF.

The rearrangement joins TRBV5-4 to TRBJ2-5; 10 bases match TRBD1. Germline CDR1 SGHNT, CDR2 YYREEE (reference sequence). V lost 4 bases and J lost 7; bases outside the gene matches: 16. The CDR3 runs 17 residues. CDR3 sequence: CASSPAGGQGREGTQYF. The CDR3 nucleotides are TGTGCCAGCAGCCCCGCCGGGGGACAGGGGCGGGAAGGGACCCAGTACTTC.

This clone showed up just once. This chain connects TRBV29-1 to TRBJ2-1; TRBD2 matches 14 bases. Germline CDR1 is SQVTM and CDR2 is ANQGSEA. J gave up 10 bases and V 4 bases, and 9 bases lay outside the gene matches. The CDR3 is made up of 15 amino acids. CDR3 sequence: CSVGGTSGRRREQFF. As DNA, the CDR3 is TGCAGCGTTGGAGGGACTAGCGGGAGACGGAGGGAGCAGTTCTTC.

The V and J genes are TRBV9 and TRBJ2-3; TRBD2 agrees at 10 bases. The CDR3 extends over 16 amino acids. Germline CDR1 SGDLS, CDR2 YYNGEE. Germline trimming cut 1 base from V and 4 bases from J; bases unmatched to any gene: 6. The CDR3 DNA reads as TGTGCCAGCAGCGTACAAGCGGGAGGGGTATCAGATACGCAGTATTTT. Translation gives CASSVQAGGVSDTQYF.

Only one count was recorded for this clone. The genes are TRBV23-1 and TRBJ1-3; TRBD1 aligns across 8 bases. TRBV23-1 is treated as an ORF (open reading frame) with a function not yet certain. The CDR3 runs 16 residues. The ends lost 2 bases at V and 0 bases at J; junction bases unmatched: 3. In nucleotides, the CDR3 is TGCGCCAGCAGTCAAGGACAGGGTCACTCTGGAAACACCATATATTTT. Amino acids: CASSQGQGHSGNTIYF.

The V call is TRBV14, the J call TRBJ2-5, with 10 bases that match TRBD1. The V segment lost 4 bases and the J segment 4 bases; nucleotides outside the gene matches: 9. Germline CDR1 reads SGHDN; CDR2 reads FVKESK. This CDR3 comprises 16 residues. The CDR3 DNA follows: TGTGCCAGCAGCCGCTGGGACAGGGGTGGACGAGAGACCCAGTACTTC. It is translated as CASSRWDRGGRETQYF.

The rearrangement links TRBV18 to TRBJ2-6; 9 nucleotides agree with TRBD1. Germline values: CDR1 KGHSH, CDR2 LQKENI. Trimming at V came to 4 bases and at J to 4 bases, leaving 8 bases not matched to a gene. This CDR3 is built from 17 residues. This CDR3 is CASSLFGTGTGANVLTF. Here the CDR3 DNA reads TGTGCCAGCTCACTCTTCGGGACAGGGACAGGGGCCAACGTCCTGACTTTC.

The chain recombines TRBV5-6 with TRBJ2-3; 10 nucleotides line up with TRBD2. Trimming removed 2 bases from V and 4 bases from J; junction bases left unmatched: 10. Per germline, CDR1 SGHDT and CDR2 YYEEEE. This CDR3 region has 17 residues. This CDR3 reads CASSFTVWLAGADTQYF. CDR3 bases: TGTGCCAGCAGCTTCACGGTCTGGCTAGCGGGAGCAGATACGCAGTATTTT.

The CDR3 bases are TGTGCCAGCAGATCCAGCGGGGAGAGCACAGATACGCAGTATTTT. It translates to CASRSSGESTDTQYF. The rearrangement joins TRBV5-4 to TRBJ2-3; 7 bases match TRBD2. V dropped 5 bases and J dropped 0; count of bases not matched to a gene: 6. The germline V gene encodes CDR1 SGHNT and CDR2 YYREEE (reference sequence). The length of the CDR3 is 15 residues.

V usage is TRBV5-6 and J usage is TRBJ2-7; D may be TRBD1 (5 bases). Trimming stripped 5 bases from V and 6 bases from J, with 15 bases between. In germline, CDR1 is SGHDT, CDR2 YYEEEE. CDR3 length equals 13 residues. The CDR3 DNA sequence: TGTGCCAGCAGTTACGACCCACAGGCCGAGCAGTACTTC. This codes for CASSYDPQAEQYF.

J is TRBJ1-6 and V is TRBV18, with 11 nucleotides matching TRBD1. Trimming removed 3 bases from V and 0 bases from J; junction bases left unmatched: 13. Germline V gene lookup returns CDR1 KGHSH and CDR2 LQKENI. This CDR3 is built from 21 residues. The CDR3 region has the DNA TGTGCCAGCTCACCGGGGGGTCCACCGGGACAGGGGGGCTCCTATAATTCACCCCTCCACTTT. It codes for CASSPGGPPGQGGSYNSPLHF.

This chain joins TRBV6-4 and TRBJ2-3; no reliable D call. V gave up 3 bases and J gave up 1 base, with 8 bases separating them. Germline V gene sequence: CDR1 MRHNA, CDR2 SNTAGT. The CDR3 extends over 14 amino acids. CDR3 residues: CASSDGARTDTQYF. In DNA form, the CDR3 reads TGTGCCAGCAGTGATGGAGCACGCACAGATACGCAGTATTTT.

The chain joins TRBV5-1 to TRBJ1-5; D is possibly TRBD1 (5 bases). Germline CDR1 reads SGHRS; CDR2 reads YFSETQ. Trimming stripped 0 bases from V and 4 bases from J, with 11 bases between. The CDR3 is made up of 15 amino acids. The CDR3 coding sequence is TGCGCCAGCAGCTTGGATGGGGCCCAGAATCAGCCCCAGCATTTT. The encoded protein is CASSLDGAQNQPQHF.

The V call is TRBV9, the J call TRBJ1-4; possibly TRBD1 for D (6 bases). V was pared by 4 bases and J by 8 bases, with 18 bases between. CDR1 and CDR2 from the germline V gene are SGDLS and YYNGEE. This CDR3 region has 15 residues. The CDR3 loop is CASSPGHQGREKLFF. The DNA for the CDR3 is TGTGCCAGCAGCCCAGGCCACCAGGGGCGGGAAAAACTGTTTTTT. Using reference TRBV9 and TRBJ1-4 for the parts outside the CDR3, the full variable domain is DSGVTQTPKHLITATGQRVTLRCSPRSGDLSVYWYQQSLDQGLQFLIQYYNGEERAKGNILERFSAQQFPDLHSELNLSSLELGDSALYFCASSPGHQGREKLFFGSGTQLSVL.

The rearrangement uses TRBV21-1 and TRBJ2-7; the table's TRBD1 call for D was not verified on the DNA. TRBV21-1 represents a pseudogene. The CDR3 has 11 amino acids. This CDR3 reads CARDRSYEQYF. The CDR3 DNA sequence: TGTGCCAGGGACAGGTCCTACGAGCAGTACTTC.

The V gene is TRBV20-1, the J gene TRBJ1-2, with no clear D. Trimming shortened V by 3 bases and J by 4 bases, and 6 bases separated the two germline ends. The CDR3 totals 11 residues. Germline loops: CDR1 DFQATT, CDR2 SNEGSKA (reference sequence). The CDR3 reads CSASTVYGYTF. The CDR3, as DNA: TGCAGTGCTAGTACAGTCTATGGCTACACCTTC.

CDR3 nucleotide sequence: TGCGCCAGCAGCGTCCAGACTAGCGGGGTTTCAGATACGCAGTATTTT. Translation gives CASSVQTSGVSDTQYF. J is TRBJ2-3 and V is TRBV5-1; 11 bases map to TRBD2. V lost 4 bases to trimming and J lost 4 bases; unmatched junction nucleotides: 8. The CDR3 sequence is 16 residues long. CDR1 and CDR2 (germline): SGHRS, YFSETQ.

This rearrangement joins TRBV5-5 to TRBJ1-2, with 10 bases aligning to TRBD1. This CDR3 comprises 14 residues. The germline V gene encodes CDR1 SGHKS and CDR2 YYEKEE (reference sequence). J was trimmed by 1 base and V by 6 bases; bases with no gene match: 3. The CDR3 is CASIWDRGNYGYTF. CDR3 bases: TGTGCCAGCATCTGGGACAGGGGTAACTATGGCTACACCTTC.

The chain couples TRBV28 to TRBJ2-7, with 7 bases lining up with TRBD2. Losses at the gene ends were 3 bases for V and 7 bases for J; bases not matched to a gene: 9. The CDR3 is 14 amino acids. Germline CDR1 and CDR2: MDHEN and SYDVKM. The CDR3 protein is CASSFAGAGREQYF. As DNA, the CDR3 is TGTGCCAGCAGTTTCGCGGGAGCAGGAAGGGAGCAGTACTTC.

This clone was counted a single time. This chain uses TRBV9 with TRBJ2-2; D gene uncertain. The CDR3 sequence is 17 residues long. In germline, CDR1 is SGDLS, CDR2 YYNGEE. Trimming pared 0 bases from V and 4 bases from J, leaving 16 bases between. The CDR3 DNA follows: TGTGCCAGCAGCGTAGAGAACCACCGCACGAGCACCGGGGAGCTGTTTTTT. Its protein product is CASSVENHRTSTGELFF.

The chain is built from TRBV7-9 and TRBJ2-1; a possible D gene is TRBD2 (6 bases). Germline V gene sequence: CDR1 SEHNR, CDR2 FQNEAQ (reference sequence). The CDR3 totals 15 residues. V lost 4 bases, J lost 6 bases, and 16 bases lay in between. The CDR3 loop is CASSSRLEAVNEQFF. CDR3 in DNA: TGTGCCAGCAGCTCCCGACTAGAAGCCGTCAATGAGCAGTTCTTC.

This sequence joins TRBV5-1 and TRBJ2-3; D perhaps matches TRBD1 (6 bases). V gave up 2 bases and J gave up 6 bases, with 16 bases separating them. Per germline, CDR1 SGHRS and CDR2 YFSETQ. CDR3 length: 15 amino acids. CDR3 amino acids: CASSLQGARMDTQYF. CDR3 in DNA: TGCGCCAGCAGCTTACAGGGCGCCCGCATGGATACGCAGTATTTT. The whole variable domain, filled in from reference TRBV5-1 and TRBJ2-3, reads KAGVTQTPRYLIKTRGQQVTLSCSPISGHRSVSWYQQTPGQGLQFLFEYFSETQRNKGNFPGRFSGRQFSNSRSEMNVSTLELGDSALYLCASSLQGARMDTQYFGPGTRLTVL.